This TCR beta chain appears in the sequencing data of a study of T cell responses to AZD1222 COVID-19 vaccine. Study outcomes and limitations: Possibly, clonal diversity was underestimated; donors were largely white British and included more females.

Per germline, CDR1 SNHLY and CDR2 FYNNEI. V lost 2 bases, J lost 1 base, and 5 bases stayed unmatched. CDR3 size: 16 residues. For this clone: What it binds is not known.

Libraries were prepared by immunoSEQ multiplex PCR; TCRdb keeps only in-frame clonotypes and omits some of them. The table lists approximately 150,000 clones, roughly 88% of them singletons, with 1.6% in the top ten. This chain links TRBV2 with TRBJ1-2; 9 nucleotides line up with TRBD1. Sequenced here: peripheral blood, sampled 28 days after the second AZD1222 dose. This receptor was obtained from an adult who received the AZD1222 COVID-19 vaccine. The CDR3 sequence is CASSEIGTGINYGYTF. The CDR3 DNA reads as TGTGCCAGCAGTGAAATCGGGACAGGGATTAACTATGGCTACACCTTC.